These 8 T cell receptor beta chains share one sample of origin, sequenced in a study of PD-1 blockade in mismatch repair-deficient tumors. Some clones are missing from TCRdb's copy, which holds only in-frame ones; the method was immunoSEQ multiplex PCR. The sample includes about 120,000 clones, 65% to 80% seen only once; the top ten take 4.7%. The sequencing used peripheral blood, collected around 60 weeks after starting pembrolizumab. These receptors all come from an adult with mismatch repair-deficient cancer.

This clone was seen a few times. Here the CDR3 DNA reads TGTGCCAGCAACCTGAACAGGGCCATAGCCGGGGAGCTGTTTTTT. This codes for CASNLNRAIAGELFF. This chain links TRBV6-5 with TRBJ2-2; tentatively, D is TRBD1 (6 bases). The V end was cut by 7 bases, the J end by 6 bases, with 18 bases between. Germline V lookup: CDR1 MNHEY, CDR2 SVGAGI. The CDR3 totals 15 residues.

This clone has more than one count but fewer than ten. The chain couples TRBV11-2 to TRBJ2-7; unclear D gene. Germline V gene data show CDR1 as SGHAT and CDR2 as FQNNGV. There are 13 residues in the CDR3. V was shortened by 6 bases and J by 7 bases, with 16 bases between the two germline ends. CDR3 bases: TGTGCCAGCAGTCAGACTCCCGTGGGAGAGCAGTACTTC. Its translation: CASSQTPVGEQYF.

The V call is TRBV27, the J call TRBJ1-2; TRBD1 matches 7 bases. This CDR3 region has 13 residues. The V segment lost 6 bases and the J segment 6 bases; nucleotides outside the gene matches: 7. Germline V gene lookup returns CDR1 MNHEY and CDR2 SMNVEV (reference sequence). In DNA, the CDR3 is TGTGCCAGCAGCCGACATCAGGGGGATGGCTACACCTTC. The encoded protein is CASSRHQGDGYTF.

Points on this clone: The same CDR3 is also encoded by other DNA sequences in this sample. The CDR3 bases are TGTGCCAGCAGCCCAGGGACGGGTTCCTACGAGCAGTACTTC. Protein: CASSPGTGSYEQYF. The V call is TRBV7-3, the J call TRBJ2-7; D is tentatively TRBD1 or TRBD2 (5 bases each). The CDR3 spans 14 residues. CDR1 and CDR2 (germline): SGHTA, FQGTGA. Trimming removed 5 bases at V and 1 base at J, with 12 bases between. Together with reference TRBV7-3 and TRBJ2-7, the CDR3 gives the full variable domain: GAGVSQTPSNKVTEKGKYVELRCDPISGHTALYWYRQSLGQGPEFLIYFQGTGAADDSGLPNDRFFAVRPEGSVSTLKIQRTERGDSAVYLCASSPGTGSYEQYFGPGTRLTVT.

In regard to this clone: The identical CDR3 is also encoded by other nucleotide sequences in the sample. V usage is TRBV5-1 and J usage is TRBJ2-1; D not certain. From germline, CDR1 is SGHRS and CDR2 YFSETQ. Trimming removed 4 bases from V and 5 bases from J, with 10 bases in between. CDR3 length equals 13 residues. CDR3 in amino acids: CASSPGPNNEQFF. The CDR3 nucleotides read TGCGCCAGCAGCCCGGGCCCAAACAATGAGCAGTTCTTC.

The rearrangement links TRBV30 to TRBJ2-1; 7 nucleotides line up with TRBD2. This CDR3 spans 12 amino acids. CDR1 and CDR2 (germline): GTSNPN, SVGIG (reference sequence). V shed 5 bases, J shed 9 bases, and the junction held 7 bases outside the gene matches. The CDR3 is CAWENGEGEQFF. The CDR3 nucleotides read TGTGCCTGGGAGAATGGGGAGGGTGAGCAGTTCTTC.

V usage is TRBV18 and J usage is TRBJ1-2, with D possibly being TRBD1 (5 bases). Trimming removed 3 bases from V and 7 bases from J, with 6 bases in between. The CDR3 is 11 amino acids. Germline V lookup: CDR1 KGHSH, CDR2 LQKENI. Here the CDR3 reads CASSPGGGYTF. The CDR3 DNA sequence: TGTGCCAGCTCACCGGGGGGTGGCTACACCTTC.

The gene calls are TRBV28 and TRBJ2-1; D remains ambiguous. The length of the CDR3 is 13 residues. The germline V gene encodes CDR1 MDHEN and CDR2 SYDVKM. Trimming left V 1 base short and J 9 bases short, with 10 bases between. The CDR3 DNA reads TGTGCCAGCAGTTTATCGACACTACGTGAGCAGTTCTTC. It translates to CASSLSTLREQFF.